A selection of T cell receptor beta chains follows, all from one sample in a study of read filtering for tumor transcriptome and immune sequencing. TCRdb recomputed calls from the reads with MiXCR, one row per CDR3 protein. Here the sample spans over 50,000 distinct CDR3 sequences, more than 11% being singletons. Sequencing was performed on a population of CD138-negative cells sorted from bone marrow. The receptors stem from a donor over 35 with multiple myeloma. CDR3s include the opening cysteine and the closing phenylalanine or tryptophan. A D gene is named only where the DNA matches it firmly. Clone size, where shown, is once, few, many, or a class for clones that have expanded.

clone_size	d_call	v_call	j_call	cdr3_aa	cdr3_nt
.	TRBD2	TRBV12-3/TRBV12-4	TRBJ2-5	CASSGTSGTLDQETQYF	TGTGCCAGCAGTGGGACTAGCGGGACCCTGGACCAAGAGACCCAGTACTTC
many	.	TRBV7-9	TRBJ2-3	CASSRNAARSVDTQYF	TGTGCCAGCAGCCGAAACGCCGCCCGTTCTGTAGATACGCAGTATTTT
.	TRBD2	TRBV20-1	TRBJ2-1	CSASGLAGVDNEQFF	TGCAGTGCTTCTGGACTAGCGGGTGTAGACAATGAGCAGTTCTTC
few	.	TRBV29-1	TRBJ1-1	CSVEEGGTEAFF	TGCAGCGTTGAAGAGGGGGGCACTGAAGCTTTCTTT
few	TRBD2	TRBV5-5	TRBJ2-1	CASSRFLTSAFYNGQFF	TGTGCCAGCAGCCGTTTCCTGACTAGCGCTTTCTACAATGGGCAGTTCTTC
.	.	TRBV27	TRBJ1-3	CASRRGNTIYF	TGTGCCAGCAGGAGAGGAAACACCATATATTTT
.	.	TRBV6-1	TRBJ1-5	CASGQPIYSNQPQHF	TGTGCCAGTGGACAGCCGATTTATAGCAATCAGCCCCAGCATTTT
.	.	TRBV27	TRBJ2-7	CASSPSGHEQYF	TGTGCCAGCAGTCCCTCGGGCCACGAGCAGTACTTC
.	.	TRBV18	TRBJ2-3	CASSPPGLGDTQYF	TGTGCCAGCTCACCACCGGGGTTGGGAGATACGCAGTATTTT
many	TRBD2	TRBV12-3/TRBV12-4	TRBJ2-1	CASSFTSGSNEQFF	TGTGCCAGCAGTTTTACTAGCGGGAGCAATGAGCAGTTCTTC
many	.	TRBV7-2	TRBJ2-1	CASSLIRGWLYNEQFF	TGTGCCAGCAGCTTAATCCGCGGGTGGCTCTACAATGAGCAGTTCTTC
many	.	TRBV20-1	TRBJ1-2	CSARAGPNYGYTF	TGCAGTGCTAGAGCAGGCCCAAACTATGGCTACACCTTC
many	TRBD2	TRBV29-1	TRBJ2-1	CSVEGGLAGGPSYNEQFF	TGCAGCGTTGAAGGTGGTCTAGCGGGAGGGCCTTCCTACAATGAGCAGTTCTTC
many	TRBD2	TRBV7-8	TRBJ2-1	CAATSGSNEQFF	TGTGCCGCCACTAGCGGGAGTAATGAGCAGTTCTTC
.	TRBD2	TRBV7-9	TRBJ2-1	CASSSLSLAGGVEQFF	TGTGCCAGCAGCTCCCTCTCACTAGCGGGAGGGGTCGAGCAGTTCTTC
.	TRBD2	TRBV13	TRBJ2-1	CASSLGLAGASYNEQFF	TGTGCCAGCAGCCTGGGACTAGCGGGAGCATCTTACAATGAGCAGTTCTTC
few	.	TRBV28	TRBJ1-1	CAIVRDTNTEAFF	TGTGCCATCGTCCGGGACACCAACACTGAAGCTTTCTTT
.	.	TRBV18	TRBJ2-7	CASSPPDSYEQYF	TGTGCCAGCTCACCACCGGATTCCTACGAGCAGTACTTC
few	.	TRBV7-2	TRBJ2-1	CASSLLATSYNEQFF	TGTGCCAGCAGCTTGCTAGCCACTTCCTACAATGAGCAGTTCTTC
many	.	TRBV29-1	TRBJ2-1	CSTTGFGEQFF	TGCAGCACTACAGGGTTTGGTGAGCAGTTCTTC
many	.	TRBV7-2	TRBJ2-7	CASSPHLNEQYF	TGTGCCAGCAGCCCCCACCTGAACGAGCAGTACTTC
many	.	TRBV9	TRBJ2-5	CASSPLQGSWETQYF	TGTGCCAGCAGCCCTTTGCAGGGGTCCTGGGAGACCCAGTACTTC
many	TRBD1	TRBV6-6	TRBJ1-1	CASVDRAGANTEAFF	TGTGCCAGCGTAGACAGGGCGGGGGCGAACACTGAAGCTTTCTTT
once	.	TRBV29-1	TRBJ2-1	CTASRPNEQFF	TGCACCGCTTCCAGACCGAATGAGCAGTTCTTC
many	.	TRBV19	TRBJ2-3	CASTLRGTDTQYF	TGTGCCAGCACCCTACGGGGCACAGATACGCAGTATTTT
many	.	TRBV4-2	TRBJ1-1	CASSQTDKNTEAFF	TGTGCCAGCAGCCAGACGGACAAGAACACTGAAGCTTTCTTT
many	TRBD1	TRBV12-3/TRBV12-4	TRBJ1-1	CASSRTGLGTEAFF	TGTGCCAGCAGCAGGACAGGGTTAGGGACTGAAGCTTTCTTT
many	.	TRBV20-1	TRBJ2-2	CSALFGGNTGELFF	TGCAGTGCTCTCTTCGGGGGGAACACCGGGGAGCTGTTTTTT
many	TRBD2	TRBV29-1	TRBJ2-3	CSVERAGVGTDTQYF	TGCAGCGTTGAAAGAGCGGGAGTTGGTACAGATACGCAGTATTTT
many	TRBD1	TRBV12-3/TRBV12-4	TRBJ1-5	CASRPRDRNQPQHF	TGTGCCAGCAGACCCCGGGACAGAAATCAGCCCCAGCATTTT
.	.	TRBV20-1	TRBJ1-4	CSARDVGGELFF	TGCAGTGCTAGAGATGTAGGGGGTGAACTGTTTTTT
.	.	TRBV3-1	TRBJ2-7	CASSRSIMSSYEQYF	TGTGCCAGCAGCCGGTCTATTATGAGCTCCTACGAGCAGTACTTC
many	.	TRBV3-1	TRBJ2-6	CASSQAATRISGANVLTF	TGTGCCAGCAGCCAAGCCGCAACTAGGATCTCTGGGGCCAACGTCCTGACTTTC
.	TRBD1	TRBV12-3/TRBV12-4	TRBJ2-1	CASSFSAGQGADEQFF	TGTGCCAGCAGTTTTTCTGCAGGACAGGGGGCAGATGAGCAGTTCTTC
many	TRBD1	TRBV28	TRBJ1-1	CASSPRQGRSRSLF	TGTGCCAGCAGTCCGCGACAGGGGCGTTCAAGAAGTCTCTTT
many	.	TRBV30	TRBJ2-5	CAWSRSLYATQYF	TGTGCCTGGTCCCGATCCCTCTATGCTACCCAGTACTTC
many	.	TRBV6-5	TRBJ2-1	CASTGAGGNEQFF	TGTGCCAGTACCGGGGCAGGGGGGAATGAGCAGTTCTTC
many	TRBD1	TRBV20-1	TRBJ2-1	CSGKGTGGYNEQFF	TGCAGTGGAAAAGGGACAGGGGGCTACAATGAGCAGTTCTTC
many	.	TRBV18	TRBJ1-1	CASSPRNFVHTEAFF	TGTGCCAGCTCACCAAGAAATTTCGTCCACACTGAAGCTTTCTTT
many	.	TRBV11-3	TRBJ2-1	CASSFLASANYNEQFF	TGTGCCAGCAGCTTCTTGGCTAGCGCAAACTACAATGAGCAGTTCTTC
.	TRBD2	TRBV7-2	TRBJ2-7	CASSLKSSGRGEQYF	TGTGCCAGCAGCTTAAAGAGTAGCGGGAGGGGGGAGCAGTACTTC
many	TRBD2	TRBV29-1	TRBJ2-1	CSVPTSGNEQFF	TGCAGCGTACCTACTAGCGGCAATGAGCAGTTCTTC
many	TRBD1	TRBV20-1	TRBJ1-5	CSARTGSQPQHF	TGCAGTGCTAGGACAGGGTCACAGCCCCAGCATTTT
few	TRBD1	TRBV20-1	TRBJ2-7	CSATWTGGAKEQYF	TGCAGTGCTACCTGGACAGGGGGCGCGAAGGAGCAGTACTTC
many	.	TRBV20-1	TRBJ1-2	CSARPGTANYGYTF	TGCAGTGCTAGGCCCGGGACGGCCAACTATGGCTACACCTTC
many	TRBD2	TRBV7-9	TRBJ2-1	CASSLEAGSGLYNEQFF	TGTGCCAGCAGCTTAGAAGCGGGAAGCGGGCTTTACAATGAGCAGTTCTTC
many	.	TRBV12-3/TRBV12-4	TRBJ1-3	CASRPIGASGNTIYF	TGTGCCAGCAGGCCGATCGGGGCCTCTGGAAACACCATATATTTT
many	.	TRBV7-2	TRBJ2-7	CASSLGRELYTHEQYF	TGTGCCAGCAGCTTAGGCAGGGAACTCTATACGCACGAGCAGTACTTC
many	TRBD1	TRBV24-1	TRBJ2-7	CATSESGGQSYEQYF	TGTGCCACCAGTGAATCAGGGGGCCAGAGCTACGAGCAGTACTTC
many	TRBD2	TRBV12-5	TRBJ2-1	CASGSSQLAGAYNEQFF	TGTGCTAGTGGTTCGTCCCAACTAGCGGGGGCCTACAATGAGCAGTTCTTC
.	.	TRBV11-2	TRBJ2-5	CASSLRRGGETQYF	TGTGCCAGCAGCTTACGCAGGGGTGGAGAGACCCAGTACTTC
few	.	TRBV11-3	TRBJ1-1	CASSLVLGIGTEAFF	TGTGCCAGCAGCTTAGTTTTAGGGATTGGCACTGAAGCTTTCTTT
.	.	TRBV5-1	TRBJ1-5	CASSLEGDNQPQHF	TGCGCCAGCAGCTTGGAAGGGGACAATCAGCCCCAGCATTTT
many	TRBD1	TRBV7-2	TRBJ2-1	CASSLDRGDEQFF	TGTGCCAGCAGCTTGGACAGGGGCGATGAGCAGTTCTTC
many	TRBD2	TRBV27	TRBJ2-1	CASSHLGLAGGSAYNEQFF	TGTGCCAGCAGTCATCTCGGACTAGCGGGAGGGTCGGCCTACAATGAGCAGTTCTTC